This TCR beta chain was recorded in a study of blood T cell repertoires in COVID-19. The assay was immunoSEQ multiplex PCR, and TCRdb's table has in-frame clones only and misses some. Among 200,000 to 300,000 clones listed, about 86% were seen once. This clone was counted once. Germline CDR1 and CDR2: LNHDA and SQIVND (reference sequence). The CDR3 is 16 amino acids. V lost 8 bases and J lost 5, with 21 bases in between. The material sequenced was peripheral blood. This receptor was identified in a woman under 40 who had recovered from COVID-19. The V gene is TRBV19, the J gene TRBJ2-2; a weak D match, TRBD1 (5 bases). CDR3 nucleotides: TGTGCCAGTCACCCCGGTGGTCAGGGAAGGACCGGGGAGCTGTTTTTT. The encoded protein is CASHPGGQGRTGELFF.